These 30 T cell receptor beta chains share one sample of origin, sequenced in a study of blood T cell repertoires in COVID-19. The repertoire was sequenced with immunoSEQ multiplex PCR; TCRdb's copy has only in-frame clones and lacks some. This repertoire shows hundreds of thousands of clones, 65% to 90% found once; its top ten account for 4% to 5%. Sequenced input: peripheral blood. The receptors were sampled from a woman in her sixties or seventies with acute or convalescent COVID-19.

The gene calls are TRBV6-6 and TRBJ1-6, with TRBD1 identical over 8 bases. CDR1 is MNHNY and CDR2 is SVGAGI in the germline V gene (reference sequence). This CDR3 spans 14 amino acids. The V and J ends lost 9 bases and 7 bases, in that order; junction bases with no gene match: 8. CDR3 nucleotides: TGTGCCAGTACCCCGGGACAGGCAAATTCACCCCTCCACTTT. Its protein product is CASTPGQANSPLHF.

This chain links TRBV3-1 (or the pseudogene TRBV3-2) with TRBJ1-4, with TRBD1 matching 7 bases. V shed 5 bases and J 4 bases; nucleotides not matched to a gene: 7. Germline V gene data show CDR1 as LGHDT and CDR2 as YNNKEL (reference sequence). The CDR3 extends over 15 amino acids. The CDR3 coding sequence is TGTGCCAGCAGCTCCGAGGACAGGTTTAATGAAAAACTGTTTTTT. It codes for CASSSEDRFNEKLFF.

This clone turned up a few times. The rearrangement joins TRBV2 to TRBJ1-1; the match to TRBD1 covers 7 bases. Germline V gene lookup returns CDR1 SNHLY and CDR2 FYNNEI. There are 13 residues in the CDR3. V lost 5 bases to trimming and J lost 5 bases; unmatched junction nucleotides: 5. CDR3 region: CASSQQGRTEAFF. The CDR3 DNA follows: TGTGCCAGCAGTCAACAGGGGAGAACTGAAGCTTTCTTT.

V is TRBV5-4 and J is TRBJ2-7, with 9 positions matching TRBD2. Germline lookup yields CDR1 SGHNT and CDR2 YYREEE (reference sequence). The length of the CDR3 is 17 residues. With 0 bases clipped from V and 6 bases from J, the junction kept 13 bases outside the gene matches. CDR3 residues: CASSLGGASGTYLEQYF. The CDR3 nucleotides read TGTGCCAGCAGCTTGGGGGGGGCTAGCGGGACCTACCTCGAGCAGTACTTC. The complete variable domain, with remaining parts taken from reference TRBV5-4 and TRBJ2-7, reads ETGVTQSPTHLIKTRGQQVTLRCSSQSGHNTVSWYQQALGQGPQFIFQYYREEENGRGNFPPRFSGLQFPNYSSELNVNALELDDSALYLCASSLGGASGTYLEQYFGPGTRLTVT.

The V gene is TRBV5-1, the J gene TRBJ2-5, with a possible D match to TRBD1 (6 bases). Trimming pared 5 bases from V and 4 bases from J, leaving 18 bases between. The CDR3 length is 15 residues. Germline V gene data show CDR1 as SGHRS and CDR2 as YFSETQ. The CDR3 sequence: CASSFQTGSGETQYF. DNA of the CDR3: TGCGCCAGCAGTTTTCAAACAGGGTCAGGAGAGACCCAGTACTTC.

This chain joins TRBV12-3 or TRBV12-4 and TRBJ2-5; TRBD1 might be the D (6 bases). V dropped 5 bases and J dropped 7 bases, with 14 bases sitting between them. CDR3 length: 13 amino acids. The DNA of the CDR3 is TGTGCCAGCAGTCTGGGGACAATAGCGACCCAGTACTTC. This encodes CASSLGTIATQYF.

The chain joins TRBV6-1 to TRBJ1-4; D gene ambiguous. Germline CDR1 and CDR2: MNHNS and SASEGT. The CDR3 totals 16 residues. The V and J ends lost 2 bases and 4 bases respectively, with 14 bases between them. For the CDR3, the DNA is TGTGCCAGCAGTGAAAAGGATACAGTGATTAATGAAAAACTGTTTTTT. Translating it yields CASSEKDTVINEKLFF.

This clone was seen a single time. This chain joins TRBV7-8 and TRBJ2-7; TRBD2 matches at 10 bases. CDR1 SGHVS and CDR2 FQNEAQ come from the germline V gene. The CDR3 totals 15 residues. J gave up 3 bases and V 5 bases, and 7 bases lay outside the gene matches. The CDR3 DNA reads as TGTGCCAGCAGCCCACAGGGACTAGCGAGCTACGAGCAGTACTTC. This encodes CASSPQGLASYEQYF.

The chain joins TRBV5-1 to TRBJ2-7, with 9 nucleotides matching TRBD1. The CDR3 runs to 14 residues. Germline V gives CDR1 SGHRS, CDR2 YFSETQ. V shed 5 bases, J shed 3 bases, and the junction held 6 bases outside the gene matches. The CDR3 sequence is CASRPGTGNYEQYF. CDR3 nucleotide sequence: TGCGCCAGCAGACCCGGGACAGGGAACTACGAGCAGTACTTC.

The rearrangement joins TRBV5-1 to TRBJ2-7, with TRBD2 as a possible D gene (6 bases). The CDR3 has 13 amino acids. V lost 0 bases, J lost 4 bases, and 8 bases lay in between. Germline assignment: CDR1 SGHRS and CDR2 YFSETQ. CDR3 loop: CASSLGSGYEQYF. The CDR3 DNA reads as TGCGCCAGCAGCTTGGGTAGCGGATACGAGCAGTACTTC.

The V gene is TRBV7-2, the J gene TRBJ2-3; D is perhaps TRBD2 (7 bases). The CDR3 is made up of 15 amino acids. Deletions cut 1 base from V and 3 bases from J, with 11 bases between. CDR1 is SGHTA, CDR2 FQGNSA, per germline. Here the CDR3 DNA reads TGTGCCAGCAGCTTAGTGCGGGGGCGGACAGATACGCAGTATTTT. Translation: CASSLVRGRTDTQYF.

This chain uses TRBV6-5 with TRBJ1-3; TRBD1 aligns across 7 bases. CDR3 length: 16 amino acids. The V gene's germline CDR1 is MNHEY and CDR2 SVGAGI. V lost 4 bases to trimming and J lost 1 base; unmatched junction nucleotides: 7. CDR3 bases: TGTGCCAGCAGTTCGGGACAGTTTGGTTCTGGAAACACCATATATTTT. It specifies CASSSGQFGSGNTIYF.

The chain carries TRBV7-6 and TRBJ1-3; TRBD1 might be the D (5 bases). The CDR3 runs 16 residues. Germline values: CDR1 SGHVS, CDR2 FNYEAQ. V was cut by 2 bases and J by 3 bases, with 14 bases left in between. The CDR3 here is CASSLMTRVVGNTIYF. The CDR3 DNA reads as TGTGCCAGCAGCTTAATGACCAGGGTAGTTGGAAACACCATATATTTT.

The genes are TRBV5-1 and TRBJ2-5, with D perhaps matching TRBD1 (5 bases). The CDR3 has 16 residues. CDR1 and CDR2 (germline): SGHRS, YFSETQ. V lost 0 bases and J lost 1, with 13 bases in between. CDR3 protein: CASSLGFLDTQETQYF. CDR3 in DNA: TGCGCCAGCAGCTTGGGATTTTTGGACACCCAAGAGACCCAGTACTTC.

This clone was observed a handful of times. J is TRBJ1-5 and V is TRBV19; 8 nucleotides line up with TRBD1. V lost 7 bases and J lost 2; bases outside the gene matches: 7. This CDR3 contains 15 residues. Germline V gives CDR1 LNHDA, CDR2 SQIVND (reference sequence). The CDR3 coding sequence is TGTGCCAGTATATCCACAGGGGGAGGCAATCAGCCCCAGCATTTT. It is translated as CASISTGGGNQPQHF.

This chain links TRBV10-3 with TRBJ2-7, with a possible D match to TRBD1 (6 bases). The germline V gene has CDR1 ENHRY and CDR2 SYGVKD. With 4 bases removed from V and 3 bases from J, the gap between germline ends came to 10 bases. The CDR3 covers 13 residues. The CDR3 nucleotides are TGTGCCATCAGTGGGGACACCAACTACGAGCAGTACTTC. It codes for CAISGDTNYEQYF.

The chain carries TRBV9 and TRBJ1-6; TRBD1 matches 8 bases. Per the germline V gene, CDR1 is SGDLS and CDR2 is YYNGEE. CDR3 length: 14 residues. The V segment lost 5 bases and the J segment 6 bases; nucleotides outside the gene matches: 4. The CDR3 loop is CASSLTGGNSPLHF. The DNA for the CDR3 is TGTGCCAGCAGTCTCACAGGGGGTAATTCACCCCTCCACTTT.

The chain couples TRBV10-3 to TRBJ2-7; no clear D gene. The V gene's germline CDR1 is ENHRY and CDR2 SYGVKD. V dropped 3 bases and J dropped 4 bases, with 7 bases sitting between them. This CDR3 has 12 residues. CDR3 nucleotide sequence: TGTGCCATCAGTGATTCCCGGTACGAGCAGTACTTC. It specifies CAISDSRYEQYF.

This sequence joins TRBV7-9 and TRBJ2-7, with 8 positions matching TRBD1. Trimming took 5 bases from V and 4 from J; bases not matched to a gene: 7. This CDR3 region has 14 residues. CDR1 is SEHNR, CDR2 FQNEAQ, per germline (reference sequence). In DNA, the CDR3 is TGTGCCAGCAGCGACGGACAGGGTTTTTACGAGCAGTACTTC. Its translation is CASSDGQGFYEQYF.

The rearrangement joins TRBV7-2 to TRBJ1-3; D not resolved. Germline CDR1 is SGHTA and CDR2 is FQGNSA. The length of the CDR3 is 16 residues. Trimming stripped 1 base from V and 4 bases from J, with 14 bases between. The CDR3 bases are TGTGCCAGCAGCTTAGTCGGCGGTGGTGGGGGAAACACCATATATTTT. It codes for CASSLVGGGGGNTIYF.

The CDR3 bases are TGTGCCAGCAGCTTAGTCGGCGGGGGGGCGTACACCGGGGAGCTGTTTTTT. Protein product: CASSLVGGGAYTGELFF. V gene TRBV7-6 combines with J gene TRBJ2-2, with 9 bases fitting TRBD2. Germline lookup yields CDR1 SGHVS and CDR2 FNYEAQ. V lost 1 base and J lost 3; bases outside the gene matches: 6. CDR3 length equals 17 residues.

Concerning this clone: Other DNA sequences in the same sample also yield this CDR3. The CDR3 protein is CASSQVGGSSYGYTF. CDR3 bases: TGCGCCAGCAGCCAAGTGGGGGGTTCGAGCTATGGCTACACCTTC. The chain joins TRBV4-3 to TRBJ1-2; D perhaps matches TRBD1 (5 bases). The V end lost 1 base, the J end lost 4 bases, and 13 bases lay between the germline ends. This CDR3 region has 15 residues. CDR1 LGHNA and CDR2 YSLEER come from the germline V gene.

The V and J genes are TRBV5-4 and TRBJ2-7; 7 bases are a match to TRBD2. The germline V gene has CDR1 SGHNT and CDR2 YYREEE (reference sequence). This CDR3 has 14 amino acids. Germline trimming cut 0 bases from V and 4 bases from J; bases unmatched to any gene: 4. The DNA of the CDR3 is TGTGCCAGCAGCTTGGAGGGAGGGAGGTACGAGCAGTACTTC. Translated, it gives CASSLEGGRYEQYF.

This clone was picked up one time. The genes are TRBV6-5 and TRBJ1-3, with unresolved D. With 7 bases removed from V and 0 bases from J, the gap between germline ends came to 13 bases. In germline, CDR1 is MNHEY, CDR2 SVGAGI. The CDR3 is 15 amino acids. The CDR3 sequence is CASKVGSSSGNTIYF. As DNA, the CDR3 is TGTGCCAGCAAGGTGGGCTCGAGCTCTGGAAACACCATATATTTT.

V is TRBV7-2 and J is TRBJ2-1, with unresolved D. Germline V CDR1 and CDR2: SGHTA, FQGNSA. This CDR3 region has 13 residues. The ends were cut back, 5 bases at V and 10 bases at J, with 15 bases in the middle. The CDR3 spells CASSPGHSDEQFF. The CDR3 bases are TGTGCCAGCAGCCCAGGCCATAGTGACGAGCAGTTCTTC.

The rearrangement uses TRBV28 and TRBJ1-2; the D is unclear. The V and J ends lost 6 bases and 4 bases respectively, with 9 bases between them. The CDR3 is 12 residues long. CDR1 and CDR2 from the germline V gene are MDHEN and SYDVKM. CDR3: CASSQAIYGYTF. CDR3 coding DNA: TGTGCCAGCAGCCAGGCGATCTATGGCTACACCTTC.

There are a few counts of this clone. This chain uses TRBV19 with TRBJ1-6, with 7 bases matching TRBD1. Germline assignment: CDR1 LNHDA and CDR2 SQIVND (reference sequence). The length of the CDR3 is 15 residues. V lost 4 bases to trimming and J lost 0 bases; unmatched junction nucleotides: 0. The chain's CDR3 is CASSRDSSYNSPLHF. The CDR3 bases are TGTGCCAGTAGTAGGGACAGCTCCTATAATTCACCCCTCCACTTT.

The chain combines TRBV14 with TRBJ1-2; D is ambiguous. Germline-derived CDR1 and CDR2 are SGHDN and FVKESK. The ends were cut back, 1 base at V and 1 base at J, with 7 bases in the middle. This CDR3 is 14 amino acids long. For the CDR3, the DNA is TGTGCCAGCAGCCAAGTATCGAGTAACTATGGCTACACCTTC. This sequence encodes CASSQVSSNYGYTF.

The rearrangement links TRBV6-2 or TRBV6-3 to TRBJ2-7; a weak D match, TRBD1 (6 bases). Germline lookup yields CDR1 MNHEY and CDR2 SVGEGT. The CDR3 is 16 amino acids. With 5 bases removed from V and 2 bases from J, the gap between germline ends came to 19 bases. The CDR3 loop is CASSKRPTGGTYEQYF. Written as DNA, the CDR3 is TGTGCCAGCAGTAAACGACCGACAGGCGGTACCTACGAGCAGTACTTC.

The V and J genes are TRBV9 and TRBJ1-1; maybe TRBD1 (6 bases). Trimming took 0 bases from V and 4 from J, leaving 16 bases between them. CDR1 is SGDLS and CDR2 is YYNGEE in the germline V gene. This CDR3 comprises 16 residues. The DNA of the CDR3 is TGTGCCAGCAGCGTAGGCCCGAATAGGGGGAGCACTGAAGCTTTCTTT. It translates to CASSVGPNRGSTEAFF.